These 20 T cell receptor beta chains came from one sample sequenced in a study of early T cells in non-severe SARS-CoV-2 infection. A single record per CDR3 protein comes from TCRdb applying MiXCR to the 5' RACE reads. The sample has about 54,000 distinct CDR3 sequences, around 8% seen once. This specimen was whole blood, taken at baseline. Receptors originate from an adult who was a healthcare worker with PCR-confirmed SARS-CoV-2 infection or an uninfected control (not recorded which).

This clonotype was counted a few times. V and J are TRBV20-1 and TRBJ2-7, with unresolved D. V lost 2 bases to trimming and J lost 0 bases, with 11 bases between them. This CDR3 contains 14 residues. Per the germline V gene, CDR1 is DFQATT and CDR2 is SNEGSKA (reference sequence). As DNA, the CDR3 is TGCAGTGCTAGACAGGTCGGAAGCTCCTACGAGCAGTACTTC. It specifies CSARQVGSSYEQYF.

This clonotype appeared a few times. The J gene is TRBJ2-3, the V gene TRBV7-3, with 8 bases aligning to TRBD2. From germline, CDR1 is SGHTA and CDR2 FQGTGA. The CDR3 is 16 amino acids. Trimming cost V 4 bases and J 1 base; bases outside gene matches: 7. DNA for the CDR3: TGTGCCAGCAGCTGGGGAGCGGGAGCTGGCACAGATACGCAGTATTTT. Its translation is CASSWGAGAGTDTQYF.

Ten or more counts support this clonotype. The rearrangement joins TRBV27 to TRBJ1-5; no clear D gene. This CDR3 has 13 amino acids. Trimming cost V 2 bases and J 6 bases, with 8 bases left between them. Germline CDR1 is MNHEY and CDR2 is SMNVEV (reference sequence). CDR3 sequence: CASSLDAGQPQHF. CDR3 sequence (DNA): TGTGCCAGCAGTTTAGACGCAGGTCAGCCCCAGCATTTT.

This clonotype has at least ten counts. The rearrangement links TRBV4-1 to TRBJ2-7; perhaps TRBD1 as D (6 bases). The CDR3 is 16 residues long. V lost 1 base and J lost 3, with 16 bases in between. Germline lookup yields CDR1 MGHRA and CDR2 YSYEKL. The CDR3 sequence is CASSQVTDSNYYEQYF. CDR3 bases: TGCGCCAGCAGCCAAGTGACGGACAGCAATTACTACGAGCAGTACTTC.

This clonotype turned up a few times. The J gene is TRBJ1-1, the V gene TRBV7-9, with D possibly matching TRBD1 (5 bases). V dropped 5 bases and J dropped 1 base, with 11 bases sitting between them. CDR3 length: 14 residues. Germline CDR1 is SEHNR and CDR2 is FQNEAQ (reference sequence). The CDR3 bases are TGTGCCAGCAGCCCCGTCCAGGGGAACACTGAAGCTTTCTTT. Its protein is CASSPVQGNTEAFF.

The chain links TRBV20-1 to TRBJ2-3; D not certain. CDR3 length: 16 amino acids. V was trimmed by 5 bases and J by 0 bases, leaving 18 bases between them. Germline CDR1 and CDR2: DFQATT and SNEGSKA (reference sequence). The CDR3 coding sequence is TGCAGTGCTGGCGACGCATTGGCGACTAGCACAGATACGCAGTATTTT. Translation: CSAGDALATSTDTQYF.

The gene calls are TRBV7-3 and TRBJ1-1; D not certain. Germline V gene data show CDR1 as SGHTA and CDR2 as FQGTGA. The CDR3 consists of 14 residues. The V and J ends lost 4 bases and 4 bases respectively, with 13 bases between them. Here the CDR3 DNA reads TGTGCCAGCAGCTCGGCAGGAATGAGCACTGAAGCTTTCTTT. Residues: CASSSAGMSTEAFF. The full variable domain, rest sourced from reference TRBV7-3 and TRBJ1-1, is GAGVSQTPSNKVTEKGKYVELRCDPISGHTALYWYRQSLGQGPEFLIYFQGTGAADDSGLPNDRFFAVRPEGSVSTLKIQRTERGDSAVYLCASSSAGMSTEAFFGQGTRLTVV.

V gene TRBV30 combines with J gene TRBJ2-1; TRBD2 agrees at 7 bases. The CDR3 contains 12 residues. Germline loops: CDR1 GTSNPN, CDR2 SVGIG (reference sequence). Trimming removed 8 bases from V and 7 bases from J; junction bases left unmatched: 8. The CDR3 is CAGAGVPNEQFF. The CDR3 DNA reads as TGTGCCGGCGCGGGAGTTCCAAATGAGCAGTTCTTC.

This chain connects TRBV7-2 to TRBJ1-2; 12 nucleotides line up with TRBD1. V dropped 5 bases and J dropped 6; count of bases not matched to a gene: 4. Looked up from germline, CDR1 is SGHTA and CDR2 is FQGNSA. The CDR3 contains 14 residues. CDR3 loop: CASSRDRGRNGYTF. The CDR3 bases are TGTGCCAGCAGCCGGGACAGGGGGCGAAATGGCTACACCTTC. Variable domain in full (rest from reference TRBV7-2 and TRBJ1-2): GAGVSQSPSNKVTEKGKDVELRCDPISGHTALYWYRQSLGQGLEFLIYFQGNSAPDKSGLPSDRFSAERTGGSVSTLTIQRTQQEDSAVYLCASSRDRGRNGYTFGSGTRLTVV.

This clonotype has ten or more counts. The J gene is TRBJ1-4, the V gene TRBV7-2; D might be TRBD1 (6 bases). Germline V CDR1 and CDR2: SGHTA, FQGNSA. The CDR3 extends over 14 amino acids. V shed 5 bases and J shed 8 bases, with 15 bases lying between them. The DNA for the CDR3 is TGTGCCAGCAGCACAAGCCGGACAGACGAAAAACTGTTTTTT. Translation gives CASSTSRTDEKLFF.

The rearrangement uses TRBV6-2 or TRBV6-3 and TRBJ2-1; TRBD2 aligns across 8 bases. The V gene's germline CDR1 is MNHEY and CDR2 SVGEGT. V lost 0 bases, J lost 11 bases, and 9 bases stayed unmatched. This CDR3 comprises 15 residues. This CDR3 reads CASSYSGSGNKQQFF. The CDR3 bases are TGTGCCAGCAGTTACTCGGGTAGCGGGAATAAGCAGCAGTTCTTC.

This chain uses TRBV19 with TRBJ1-2; D gene ambiguous. CDR3 size: 13 residues. Trimming pared 7 bases from V and 6 bases from J, leaving 15 bases between. CDR1 and CDR2 from the germline V gene are LNHDA and SQIVND (reference sequence). The CDR3 here is CASKVAGKDGYTF. CDR3 DNA: TGTGCCAGTAAGGTGGCTGGGAAGGATGGCTACACCTTC.

This clonotype has ten or more counts. This sequence joins TRBV5-8 and TRBJ2-7; D perhaps matches TRBD1 (6 bases). CDR1 is SGHTS, CDR2 YDEGEE, per germline. The V gene lost 0 bases and the J gene lost 4 bases, with 14 bases spanning the gap. The CDR3 has 15 residues. The DNA for the CDR3 is TGTGCCAGCAGCTTGGAGGGGGACGGTCCTTACGAGCAGTACTTC. It specifies CASSLEGDGPYEQYF.

This rearrangement joins TRBV10-2 to TRBJ2-5, with D perhaps TRBD1 or TRBD2 (5 bases each). The CDR3 extends over 13 amino acids. Deletions cut 2 bases from V and 4 bases from J, with 8 bases between. CDR1 is WSHSY and CDR2 is SAAADI in the germline V gene. The CDR3 DNA follows: TGCGCCAGCAGTGAGACTAGGGGAGAGACCCAGTACTTC. Translating it yields CASSETRGETQYF.

V and J are TRBV6-2 or TRBV6-3 and TRBJ2-7; D gene ambiguous. Trimming removed 8 bases at V and 5 bases at J, with 16 bases between. This CDR3 has 13 residues. Germline-derived CDR1 and CDR2 are MNHEY and SVGEGT. Written as DNA, the CDR3 is TGTGCCAGCTGTCCGGACGCCCCCGACGAGCAGTACTTC. This codes for CASCPDAPDEQYF.

This clonotype has a count of ten or more. This sequence joins TRBV29-1 and TRBJ2-1, with D tentatively TRBD1 (6 bases). Germline assignment: CDR1 SQVTM and CDR2 ANQGSEA. CDR3 length: 10 amino acids. V lost 6 bases, J lost 12 bases, and 12 bases lay in between. The DNA of the CDR3 is TGCAGCGTGGGAGAGACAGGGCAGTTCTTC. The encoded protein is CSVGETGQFF.

This clonotype was detected many times. The chain employs TRBV24-1 and TRBJ2-2; no definite D call. Germline lookup yields CDR1 KGHDR and CDR2 SFDVKD. V lost 7 bases to trimming and J lost 2 bases, with 7 bases between them. The CDR3 consists of 13 residues. CDR3 in amino acids: CATRADNTGELFF. The CDR3 coding sequence is TGTGCCACCAGGGCGGATAACACCGGGGAGCTGTTTTTT.

This clonotype was picked up a small number of times. V is TRBV5-4 and J is TRBJ2-5; D might be TRBD1 or TRBD2, each matching 5 bases. Trimming took 2 bases from V and 3 from J, leaving 20 bases between them. This CDR3 region has 17 residues. Per the germline V gene, CDR1 is SGHNT and CDR2 is YYREEE (reference sequence). The CDR3 coding sequence is TGTGCCAGCAGCTTTTATTATGGGACCGACCTCGAAGAGACCCAGTACTTC. This codes for CASSFYYGTDLEETQYF.

This sequence joins TRBV30 and TRBJ1-6; D is possibly TRBD1 (5 bases). Trimming left V 0 bases short and J 5 bases short, with 8 bases between. Per the germline V gene, CDR1 is GTSNPN and CDR2 is SVGIG (reference sequence). This CDR3 is built from 14 residues. The CDR3 bases are TGTGCCTGGAGTGTAACGGGGGATAATTCACCCCTCCACTTT. This sequence encodes CAWSVTGDNSPLHF.

This clonotype has just a few counts. This chain uses TRBV10-3 with TRBJ2-3, with 9 bases aligning to TRBD2. Germline CDR1 and CDR2: ENHRY and SYGVKD. V gave up 8 bases and J gave up 5 bases; unmatched junction bases: 2. The CDR3 contains 12 residues. This CDR3 reads CAIGGRGDTQYF. CDR3 sequence (DNA): TGTGCCATCGGCGGGAGGGGAGATACGCAGTATTTT.